This T cell receptor beta chain was identified in a study of identical twins. The CDR3 contains 15 residues. Germline V lookup: CDR1 MNHEY, CDR2 SVGAGI. J gave up 1 base and V 0 bases, and 2 bases lay outside the gene matches. TCRdb analysed the 5' RACE reads with MiXCR anew, one entry per CDR3 protein. This sample has over 500,000 distinct CDR3 sequences, with 22% found just once. The same data also contributed to another study, on T cells expressing NK-cell markers.

The receptor comes from a woman aged 18-35 years in good health. The chain uses TRBV6-5 and TRBJ1-2, with TRBD1 matching 7 bases. The sequencing input was CD4+ T cells sorted from blood. The DNA of the CDR3 is TGTGCCAGCAGTTACTCCCAGGGGGTTAACTATGGCTACACCTTC. Translating gives CASSYSQGVNYGYTF.